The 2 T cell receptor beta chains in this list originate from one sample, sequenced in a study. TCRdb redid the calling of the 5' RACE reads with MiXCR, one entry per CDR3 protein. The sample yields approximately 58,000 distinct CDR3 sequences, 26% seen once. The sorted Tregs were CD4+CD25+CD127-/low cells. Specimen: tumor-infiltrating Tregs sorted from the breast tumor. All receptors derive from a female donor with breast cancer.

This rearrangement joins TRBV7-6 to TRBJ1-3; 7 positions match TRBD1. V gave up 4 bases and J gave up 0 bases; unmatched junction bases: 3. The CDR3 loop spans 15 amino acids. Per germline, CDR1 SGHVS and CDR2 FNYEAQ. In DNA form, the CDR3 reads TGTGCCAGCAGCTCGGGACAGAGCTCTGGAAACACCATATATTTT. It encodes CASSSGQSSGNTIYF. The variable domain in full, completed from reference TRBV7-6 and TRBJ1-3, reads GAGVSQSPRYKVTKRGQDVALRCDPISGHVSLYWYRQALGQGPEFLTYFNYEAQQDKSGLPNDRFSAERPEGSISTLTIQRTEQRDSAMYRCASSSGQSSGNTIYFGEGSWLTVV.

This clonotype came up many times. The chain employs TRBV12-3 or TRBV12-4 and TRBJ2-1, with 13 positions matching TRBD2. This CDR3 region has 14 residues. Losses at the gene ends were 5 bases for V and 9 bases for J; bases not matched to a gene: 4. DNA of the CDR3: TGTGCCAGCAGTGCGACTAGCGGGGGGCCTGAGCAGTTCTTC. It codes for CASSATSGGPEQFF.